This T cell receptor (beta chain) was profiled in a study of blood T cell repertoires in COVID-19. Study context: In each case, the material was cDNA or gDNA derived from T cells, B-cell-depleted T cells, or PBMCs.

Trimming pared 4 bases from V and 8 bases from J, leaving 16 bases between. CDR1 SGHNT and CDR2 YYREEE come from the germline V gene (reference sequence). The CDR3 extends over 13 amino acids. This clone was counted a single time. Per the study methods: For nucleated cells, counts were estimated from reference gene primer amplification. Produced via immunoSEQ multiplex PCR; TCRdb's table is partial and in-frame only. From that table come the V and J calls and clone size; the DNA was used to work out D and trimming. The repertoire holds 250,000 to 300,000 clones, over 75% seen once, with approximately 9.9% in the top ten.

This chain links TRBV5-4 with TRBJ2-7, with a tentative D call TRBD1 (6 bases). The TCR sequence derives from a woman between 70 and 85 years old with acute or convalescent COVID-19. Sequenced: peripheral blood. CDR3 region: CASSAQPQGKQYF. The CDR3 region has the DNA TGTGCCAGCAGCGCCCAACCCCAGGGGAAGCAGTACTTC.